Listed here are 27 T cell receptor beta chains from one sample, sequenced in a study of T cells in Graves' hyperthyroidism and ophthalmopathy. RNA transcripts served as the template for amplifying TCR beta CDR3 regions. The study used the HTBI primer set for a first-round RT-PCR of the TCR CDR3. TCRdb processed the multiplex PCR reads anew with MiXCR; each CDR3 protein has one entry. The table includes approximately 330,000 distinct CDR3 sequences, over 20% detected once. The sample taken for sequencing was blood. These receptors came from a woman in her fifties or sixties with Graves' hyperthyroidism.

This clonotype was recorded many times. The rearrangement links TRBV20-1 to TRBJ2-1, with 9 bases fitting TRBD2. Per germline, CDR1 DFQATT and CDR2 SNEGSKA (reference sequence). This CDR3 region has 14 residues. Trimming removed 5 bases from V and 5 bases from J; junction bases left unmatched: 7. The CDR3 coding sequence is TGCAGTGCTGGAGCGGGAGGTAGTGACAATGAGCAGTTCTTC. Its protein is CSAGAGGSDNEQFF.

This clonotype was recorded at least ten times. This rearrangement joins TRBV20-1 to TRBJ2-5, with D perhaps TRBD1 (6 bases). Germline V lookup: CDR1 DFQATT, CDR2 SNEGSKA (reference sequence). Trimming removed 3 bases from V and 1 base from J, with 15 bases in between. This CDR3 has 15 amino acids. CDR3 sequence (DNA): TGCAGTGCTAGTTCGCCACAGGGACCCCAAGAGACCCAGTACTTC. Protein sequence: CSASSPQGPQETQYF.

The chain uses TRBV29-1 and TRBJ1-2, with TRBD1 matching 8 bases. The V and J ends lost 7 bases and 1 base, in that order; junction bases with no gene match: 17. Germline values: CDR1 SQVTM, CDR2 ANQGSEA. The length of the CDR3 is 17 residues. This chain's CDR3 is CSALLPHQTGDNYGYTF. The DNA for the CDR3 is TGCAGCGCCCTATTGCCCCACCAGACAGGGGATAACTATGGCTACACCTTC.

A few counts support this clonotype. The V call is TRBV25-1, the J call TRBJ2-7, with 7 bases fitting TRBD1. Trimming at V came to 2 bases and at J to 7 bases, leaving 14 bases not matched to a gene. CDR1 and CDR2 (germline): MGHDK, SYGVNS. This CDR3 is built from 16 residues. The CDR3 DNA sequence: TGTGCCAGCAGTGAAGTCGGGCCGGGACAGTTGTTGGAGCAGTACTTC. Translating gives CASSEVGPGQLLEQYF.

A remark on this clonotype: This could be a read error, since a much larger clone is one nucleotide away. The rearrangement joins TRBV18 to TRBJ1-5; tentatively, D is TRBD1 (5 bases). The CDR3 is 15 residues long. Per germline, CDR1 KGHSH and CDR2 LQKENI. Trimming left V 6 bases short and J 2 bases short, with 14 bases between. This CDR3 is CASSPGIRGNQPQHF. The CDR3, as DNA: TGTGCCAGCTCTCCAGGGATTAGGGGCAATCAGCCCCAGCATTTT. The variable domain in full, with the rest retrieved from reference TRBV18 and TRBJ1-5, is NAGVMQNPRHLVRRRGQEARLRCSPMKGHSHVYWYRQLPEEGLKFMVYLQKENIIDESGMPKERFSAEFPKEGPSILRIQQVVRGDSAAYFCASSPGIRGNQPQHFGDGTRLSIL.

This clonotype was observed at least ten times. J is TRBJ2-3 and V is TRBV19, with 10 bases aligning to TRBD1. J gave up 1 base and V 4 bases, and 8 bases lay outside the gene matches. The CDR3 consists of 17 residues. The germline gives CDR1 LNHDA, CDR2 SQIVND (reference sequence). In DNA, the CDR3 is TGTGCCAGTAGTACCGGGACAGGGGCCGCCGGCACAGATACGCAGTATTTT. Its protein product is CASSTGTGAAGTDTQYF.

This clonotype has more than one count but fewer than ten. The V and J genes are TRBV3-1 and TRBJ1-3; D is undetermined. This CDR3 comprises 16 residues. V lost 0 bases and J lost 4, with 13 bases in between. Germline-derived CDR1 and CDR2 are LGHDT and YNNKEL (reference sequence). CDR3 region: CASSQDLGPRGNTIYF. Here the CDR3 DNA reads TGTGCCAGCAGCCAAGATTTAGGCCCCCGGGGAAACACCATATATTTT. The full variable domain, with the rest looked up from reference TRBV3-1 and TRBJ1-3, is DTAVSQTPKYLVTQMGNDKSIKCEQNLGHDTMYWYKQDSKKFLKIMFSYNNKELIINETVPNRFSPKSPDKAHLNLHINSLELGDSAVYFCASSQDLGPRGNTIYFGEGSWLTVV.

This clonotype was counted ten times or more. This chain joins TRBV5-1 and TRBJ2-5; D is perhaps TRBD1 (7 bases). The CDR3 consists of 17 residues. Trimming left V 0 bases short and J 2 bases short, with 17 bases between. Germline CDR1 SGHRS, CDR2 YFSETQ. CDR3 DNA sequence: TGCGCCAGCAGCTTGGCCGGAGGGGGCGCTTTGCAAGAGACCCAGTACTTC. This codes for CASSLAGGGALQETQYF.

In this sample, this clonotype turned up a few times. A read error may be the cause here, since a much bigger clone is one base away. V gene TRBV27 combines with J gene TRBJ1-4; weak D call: TRBD1 (5 bases). Germline CDR1 and CDR2: MNHEY and SMNVEV (reference sequence). The CDR3 spans 16 residues. The DNA of the CDR3 is TGTGTCAGCAGTCCGCGGGACCGACGGGCTAATGAAAAACTGTTTTTT. It encodes CVSSPRDRRANEKLFF.

This clonotype was seen at least ten times. This sequence joins TRBV7-9 and TRBJ2-7; TRBD1 is a possible D gene (5 bases). Germline CDR1 reads SEHNR; CDR2 reads FQNEAQ (reference sequence). With 4 bases removed from V and 5 bases from J, the gap between germline ends came to 12 bases. The length of the CDR3 is 13 residues. The DNA of the CDR3 is TGTGCCAGCAGCTCCTACAGGTCCGACGAGCAGTACTTC. Translated: CASSSYRSDEQYF. The full variable domain, completed using reference TRBV7-9 and TRBJ2-7, is DTGVSQNPRHKITKRGQNVTFRCDPISEHNRLYWYRQTLGQGPEFLTYFQNEAQLEKSRLLSDRFSAERPKGSFSTLEIQRTEQGDSAMYLCASSSYRSDEQYFGPGTRLTVT.

The chain has TRBV6-1 and TRBJ2-7, with 8 bases aligning to TRBD1. The CDR3 runs 14 residues. CDR1 and CDR2 from the germline V gene are MNHNS and SASEGT. The ends lost 6 bases at V and 5 bases at J; junction bases unmatched: 9. CDR3 sequence: CASRATGDLHEQYF. The CDR3 coding sequence is TGTGCCAGCAGAGCGACAGGGGACCTCCACGAGCAGTACTTC.

This clonotype appeared once. The V and J genes are TRBV24-1 and TRBJ1-1; no definite D call. Germline V gives CDR1 KGHDR, CDR2 SFDVKD. The CDR3 is 17 residues long. Trimming removed 2 bases at V and 1 base at J, with 16 bases between. The CDR3 here is CATSDSRAGMGNTEAFF. The CDR3 DNA reads as TGTGCCACCAGTGATTCTCGCGCCGGGATGGGGAACACTGAAGCTTTCTTT.

In this sample, this clonotype turned up many times. The rearrangement joins TRBV20-1 to TRBJ1-6, with TRBD1 matching over 8 bases. CDR1 is DFQATT, CDR2 SNEGSKA, per germline (reference sequence). The CDR3 runs 15 residues. The J segment lost 7 bases and the V segment lost 1 base, leaving 6 bases of the junction unmatched. The CDR3 here is CSARVATGDNSPLHF. In DNA, the CDR3 is TGCAGTGCTAGAGTGGCGACAGGGGACAATTCACCCCTCCACTTT.

This clonotype was seen a few times. V usage is TRBV20-1 and J usage is TRBJ2-3, with no clear D. CDR1 and CDR2 from the germline V gene are DFQATT and SNEGSKA (reference sequence). The CDR3 has 10 amino acids. V lost 5 bases, J lost 10 bases, and 10 bases lay in between. The CDR3 sequence is CSAAQNAQYF. The CDR3 DNA reads TGCAGTGCTGCCCAGAATGCGCAGTATTTT.

There are many counts of this clonotype. V usage is TRBV3-1 and J usage is TRBJ1-1; the D gene is possibly TRBD1 (6 bases). The germline V gene encodes CDR1 LGHDT and CDR2 YNNKEL (reference sequence). The CDR3 has 12 residues. Deletions cut 4 bases from V and 7 bases from J, with 10 bases between. CDR3 sequence: CASSRAGVEAFF. The CDR3 DNA follows: TGTGCCAGCAGCCGAGCAGGGGTTGAAGCTTTCTTT.

This clonotype was counted many times. V usage is TRBV28 and J usage is TRBJ2-1; D perhaps matches TRBD2 (6 bases). The V gene lost 4 bases and the J gene lost 8 bases, with 18 bases spanning the gap. CDR1 and CDR2 from the germline V gene are MDHEN and SYDVKM. The CDR3 length is 15 residues. The CDR3 spells CASSSGVRAVDEQFF. As DNA, the CDR3 is TGTGCCAGCAGTTCGGGAGTTAGGGCAGTGGATGAGCAGTTCTTC.

In the case of this clonotype: An end of the junction differs from the germline gene, which may be a read error. The CDR3 DNA sequence: TGTGCCAGCAGTGGAGGACTAGCGGGAACCTACAATGAGCAGCTCTTC. It encodes CASSGGLAGTYNEQLF. This chain links TRBV6-2 or TRBV6-3 with TRBJ2-1, with 12 bases identical to TRBD2. The CDR3 totals 16 residues. Germline V gives CDR1 MNHEY, CDR2 SVGEGT.

The V and J genes are TRBV20-1 and TRBJ1-5; 9 nucleotides line up with TRBD1. CDR1 is DFQATT, CDR2 SNEGSKA, per germline (reference sequence). The CDR3 contains 13 residues. V dropped 5 bases and J dropped 7; count of bases not matched to a gene: 6. The CDR3 DNA is TGCAGTGCTTACAGGGGGCAGGGGCAGCCCCAGCATTTT. As protein: CSAYRGQGQPQHF.

This chain uses TRBV10-3 with TRBJ2-5; the D gene is possibly TRBD1 (7 bases). The CDR3 length is 15 residues. Germline CDR1 ENHRY, CDR2 SYGVKD. Trimming stripped 6 bases from V and 4 bases from J, with 18 bases between. In nucleotides, the CDR3 is TGTGCCATCAGGCCAGGGGGGCAAATAGGAGAGACCCAGTACTTC. It specifies CAIRPGGQIGETQYF.

This clonotype has ten or more counts. The chain is built from TRBV20-1 and TRBJ2-7, with 11 bases identical to TRBD2. Germline V gene data show CDR1 as DFQATT and CDR2 as SNEGSKA (reference sequence). Trimming at V came to 3 bases and at J to 5 bases, leaving 3 bases not matched to a gene. The CDR3 loop spans 13 amino acids. CDR3 DNA: TGCAGTGCTAGCGTTAGCGGGAGGGACGAGCAGTACTTC. Translation: CSASVSGRDEQYF.

This clonotype was observed at least ten times. J is TRBJ2-2 and V is TRBV18; D possibly matches TRBD1 or TRBD2 (5 bases each). This CDR3 has 15 residues. Trimming took off 5 bases at V and 2 bases at J, with 12 bases between the two ends. Germline values: CDR1 KGHSH, CDR2 LQKENI. The CDR3 sequence: CASSSGTHNTGELFF. DNA for the CDR3: TGTGCCAGCTCATCCGGGACCCATAACACCGGGGAGCTGTTTTTT.

This clonotype was seen a few times. CDR3 nucleotides: TGCGCCAGCAGCCAAAATCTGGGATCGAGCACTGAAGCTTTCTTT. This codes for CASSQNLGSSTEAFF. This rearrangement joins TRBV4-1 to TRBJ1-1, with unresolved D. CDR3 length: 15 residues. Trimming stripped 2 bases from V and 4 bases from J, with 14 bases between. Germline CDR1 reads MGHRA; CDR2 reads YSYEKL.

The chain carries TRBV5-4 and TRBJ2-2; D is possibly TRBD1 (6 bases). The CDR3 extends over 15 amino acids. Deletions cut 5 bases from V and 1 base from J, with 12 bases between. CDR1 and CDR2 (germline): SGHNT, YYREEE (reference sequence). The CDR3 coding sequence is TGTGCCAGCAGGAACTGGGGGCAGAACACCGGGGAGCTGTTTTTT. It yields the protein CASRNWGQNTGELFF. Full variable domain (remainder filled in from reference TRBV5-4 and TRBJ2-2): ETGVTQSPTHLIKTRGQQVTLRCSSQSGHNTVSWYQQALGQGPQFIFQYYREEENGRGNFPPRFSGLQFPNYSSELNVNALELDDSALYLCASRNWGQNTGELFFGEGSRLTVL.

This clonotype was seen ten or more times. The chain carries TRBV11-2 and TRBJ2-2, with TRBD2 matching 8 bases. The V gene's germline CDR1 is SGHAT and CDR2 FQNNGV. V shed 2 bases and J 5 bases; nucleotides not matched to a gene: 4. The CDR3 runs to 15 residues. The CDR3 coding sequence is TGTGCCAGCAGCTTACCGGGACTAGGGACCGGGGAGCTGTTTTTT. This codes for CASSLPGLGTGELFF.

This clonotype was found many times. This sequence joins TRBV11-1 and TRBJ2-5; TRBD2 matches 8 bases. The CDR3 sequence is 14 residues long. V shed 2 bases, J shed 2 bases, and the junction held 1 base outside the gene matches. Per germline, CDR1 SGHAT and CDR2 FQDESV (reference sequence). CDR3 coding DNA: TGTGCCAGCAGCTTAACTAGCGGACAAGAGACCCAGTACTTC. Encoded protein: CASSLTSGQETQYF.

This clonotype was seen a few times. For the CDR3, the DNA is TGTGCCAGCAGTTTTGGCCAGGGGAGGTATGGCTACACCTTC. Amino acids: CASSFGQGRYGYTF. The rearrangement joins TRBV6-1 to TRBJ1-2, with D maybe TRBD1 (6 bases). The length of the CDR3 is 14 residues. The germline CDR1 and CDR2 sequences are MNHNS and SASEGT. V was clipped by 5 bases and J by 5 bases, with 15 bases between them.

The sample holds a few counts of this clonotype. The chain couples TRBV2 to TRBJ1-4, with D unclear. In germline, CDR1 is SNHLY, CDR2 FYNNEI. This CDR3 spans 15 amino acids. Trimming cost V 5 bases and J 0 bases, with 10 bases left between them. The CDR3 nucleotides are TGTGCCAGCAGTCGAGGCAGCACAACTAATGAAAAACTGTTTTTT. Residues: CASSRGSTTNEKLFF.